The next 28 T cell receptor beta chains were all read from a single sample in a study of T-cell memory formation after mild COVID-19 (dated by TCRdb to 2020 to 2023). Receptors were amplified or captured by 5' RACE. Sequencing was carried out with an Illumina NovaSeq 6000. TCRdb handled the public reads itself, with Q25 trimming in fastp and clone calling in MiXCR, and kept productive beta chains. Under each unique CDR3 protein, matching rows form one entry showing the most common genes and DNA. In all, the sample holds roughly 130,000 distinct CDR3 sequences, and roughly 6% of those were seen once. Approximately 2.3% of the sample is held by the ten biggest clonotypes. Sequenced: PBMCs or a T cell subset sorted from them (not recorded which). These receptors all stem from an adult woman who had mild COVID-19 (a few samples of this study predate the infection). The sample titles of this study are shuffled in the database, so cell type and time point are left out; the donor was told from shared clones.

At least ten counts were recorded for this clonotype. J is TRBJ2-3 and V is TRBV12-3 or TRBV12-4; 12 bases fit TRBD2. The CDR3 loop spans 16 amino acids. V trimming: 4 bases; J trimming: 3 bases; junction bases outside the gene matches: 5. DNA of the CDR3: TGTGCCAGCAGTTCCCGGACTAGCGGGATTACAGATACGCAGTATTTT. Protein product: CASSSRTSGITDTQYF.

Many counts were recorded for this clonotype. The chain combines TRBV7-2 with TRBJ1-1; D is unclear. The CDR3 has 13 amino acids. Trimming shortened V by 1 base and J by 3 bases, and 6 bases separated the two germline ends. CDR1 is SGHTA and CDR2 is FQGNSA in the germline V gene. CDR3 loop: CASSLESYTEAFF. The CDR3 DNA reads TGTGCCAGCAGCTTAGAATCGTACACTGAAGCTTTCTTT. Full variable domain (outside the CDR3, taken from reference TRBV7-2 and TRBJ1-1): GAGVSQSPSNKVTEKGKDVELRCDPISGHTALYWYRQSLGQGLEFLIYFQGNSAPDKSGLPSDRFSAERTGGSVSTLTIQRTQQEDSAVYLCASSLESYTEAFFGQGTRLTVV.

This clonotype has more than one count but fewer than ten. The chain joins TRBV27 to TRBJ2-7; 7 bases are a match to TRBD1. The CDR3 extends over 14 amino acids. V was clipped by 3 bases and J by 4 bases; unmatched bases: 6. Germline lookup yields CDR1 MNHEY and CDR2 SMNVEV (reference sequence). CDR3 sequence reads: CASSLKGAGYEQYF. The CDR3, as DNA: TGTGCCAGCAGTTTGAAGGGGGCTGGGTACGAGCAGTACTTC.

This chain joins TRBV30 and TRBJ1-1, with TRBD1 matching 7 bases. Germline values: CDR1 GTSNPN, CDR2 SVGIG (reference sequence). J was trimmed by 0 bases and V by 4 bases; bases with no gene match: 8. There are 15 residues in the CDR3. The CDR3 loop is CAWKGDRILNTEAFF. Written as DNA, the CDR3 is TGTGCCTGGAAGGGGGACAGAATCCTGAACACTGAAGCTTTCTTT.

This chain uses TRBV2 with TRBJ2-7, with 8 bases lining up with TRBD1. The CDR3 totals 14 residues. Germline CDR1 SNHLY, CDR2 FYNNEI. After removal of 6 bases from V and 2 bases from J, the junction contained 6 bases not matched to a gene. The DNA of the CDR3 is TGTGCCAGCAGGCTGACAGGGGACACCTACGAGCAGTACTTC. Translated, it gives CASRLTGDTYEQYF.

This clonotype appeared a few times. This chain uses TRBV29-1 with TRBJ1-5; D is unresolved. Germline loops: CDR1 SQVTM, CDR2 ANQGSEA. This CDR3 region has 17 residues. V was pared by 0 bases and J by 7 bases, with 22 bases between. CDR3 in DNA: TGCAGCGTTGAAGATAAGAAGTGCCCAGAGGACTGGCAGCCCCAGCATTTT. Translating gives CSVEDKKCPEDWQPQHF.

CDR3 residues: CASSGGRHSNTEAFF. The CDR3 DNA is TGCGCCAGCAGCGGAGGAAGACATTCGAACACTGAAGCTTTCTTT. V is TRBV5-1 and J is TRBJ1-1; D uncertain. CDR1 and CDR2 (germline): SGHRS, YFSETQ. The CDR3 loop spans 15 amino acids. Between the trimmed V and J ends, which lost 4 bases and 1 base, there was a span of 14 bases.

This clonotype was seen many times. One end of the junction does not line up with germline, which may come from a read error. The CDR3 protein is CASAFVGGGTNTQYF. CDR3 coding DNA: TGTGCCAGCGCTTTCGTCGGGGGGGGCACAAATACGCAGTATTTT. The V and J genes are TRBV12-3 or TRBV12-4 and TRBJ2-3, with 8 bases lining up with TRBD2. The CDR3 loop spans 15 amino acids.

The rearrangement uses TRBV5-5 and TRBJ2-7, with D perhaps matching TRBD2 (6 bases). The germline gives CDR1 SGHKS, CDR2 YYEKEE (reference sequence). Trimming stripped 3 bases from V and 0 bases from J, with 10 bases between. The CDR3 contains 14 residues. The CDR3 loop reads CASSSGGNSYEQYF. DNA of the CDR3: TGTGCCAGCAGCTCCGGAGGGAACTCCTACGAGCAGTACTTC.

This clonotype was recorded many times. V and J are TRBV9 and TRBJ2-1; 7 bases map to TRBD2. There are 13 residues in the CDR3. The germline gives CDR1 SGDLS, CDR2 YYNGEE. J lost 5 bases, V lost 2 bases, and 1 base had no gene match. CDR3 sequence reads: CASSVLADNEQFF. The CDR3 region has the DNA TGTGCCAGCAGCGTCCTAGCGGACAATGAGCAGTTCTTC.

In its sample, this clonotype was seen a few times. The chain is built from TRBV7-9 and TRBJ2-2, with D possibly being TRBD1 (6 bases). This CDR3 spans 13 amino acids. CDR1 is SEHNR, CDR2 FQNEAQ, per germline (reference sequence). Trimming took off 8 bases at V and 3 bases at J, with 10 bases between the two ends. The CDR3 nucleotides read TGTGCCAGCCAGGGGCAGTACACCGGGGAGCTGTTTTTT. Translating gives CASQGQYTGELFF.

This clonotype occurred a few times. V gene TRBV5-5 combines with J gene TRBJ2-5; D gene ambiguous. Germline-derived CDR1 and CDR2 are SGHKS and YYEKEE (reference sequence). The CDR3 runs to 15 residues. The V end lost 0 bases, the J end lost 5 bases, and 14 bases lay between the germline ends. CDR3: CASSLEFLRAETQYF. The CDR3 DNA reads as TGTGCCAGCAGCTTGGAATTTCTAAGAGCGGAGACCCAGTACTTC.

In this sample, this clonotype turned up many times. CDR3 sequence: CASSHNAGETEAFF. CDR3 DNA: TGTGCCAGCAGCCACAACGCAGGGGAGACTGAAGCTTTCTTT. The V call is TRBV3-1, the J call TRBJ1-1; the D gene is possibly TRBD1 (6 bases). Germline CDR1 LGHDT, CDR2 YNNKEL (reference sequence). Trimming pared 3 bases from V and 5 bases from J, leaving 13 bases between. This CDR3 contains 14 residues.

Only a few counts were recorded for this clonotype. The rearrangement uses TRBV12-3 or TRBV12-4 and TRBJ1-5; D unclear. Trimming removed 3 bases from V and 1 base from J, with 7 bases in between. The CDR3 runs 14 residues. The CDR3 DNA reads TGTGCCAGCAGTTTGGGCCGGAGCAATCAGCCCCAGCATTTT. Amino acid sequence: CASSLGRSNQPQHF.

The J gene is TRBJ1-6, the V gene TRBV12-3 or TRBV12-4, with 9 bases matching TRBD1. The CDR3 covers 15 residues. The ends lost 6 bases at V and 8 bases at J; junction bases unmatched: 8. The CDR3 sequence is CASSRNTGGDSPLHF. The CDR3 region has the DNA TGTGCCAGCAGCCGAAACACAGGGGGCGATTCACCCCTCCACTTT.

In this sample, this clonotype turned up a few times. The CDR3 bases are TGTGCCACCAGCAGAGATTCGTCGGGCAGGGGGCCACAAAGCTCCTACAATGAGCAGTTCTTC. Its translation: CATSRDSSGRGPQSSYNEQFF. This sequence joins TRBV15 and TRBJ2-1; 8 bases agree with TRBD1. The CDR3 length is 21 residues. Germline CDR1 reads LNHNV; CDR2 reads YYDKDF (reference sequence). Germline trimming cut 0 bases from V and 0 bases from J; bases unmatched to any gene: 16.

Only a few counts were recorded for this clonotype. This chain's CDR3 is CASSGGSGRAGNEQFF. The CDR3 DNA is TGTGCCAGCAGCGGGGGTAGCGGGAGGGCAGGCAATGAGCAGTTCTTC. The V and J genes are TRBV7-2 and TRBJ2-1; TRBD2 matches 11 bases. The V segment lost 5 bases and the J segment 6 bases; nucleotides outside the gene matches: 9. Germline values: CDR1 SGHTA, CDR2 FQGNSA. CDR3 size: 16 residues.

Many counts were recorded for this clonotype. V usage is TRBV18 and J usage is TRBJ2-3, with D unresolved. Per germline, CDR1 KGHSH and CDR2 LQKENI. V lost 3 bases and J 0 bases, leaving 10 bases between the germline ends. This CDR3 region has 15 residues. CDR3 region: CASSPDFLSTDTQYF. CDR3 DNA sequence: TGTGCCAGCTCACCTGACTTCCTAAGCACAGATACGCAGTATTTT.

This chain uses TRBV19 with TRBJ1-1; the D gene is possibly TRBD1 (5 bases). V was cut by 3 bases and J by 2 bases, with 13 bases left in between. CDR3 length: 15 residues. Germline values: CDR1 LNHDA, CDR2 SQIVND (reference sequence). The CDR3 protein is CASSIGGNLNTEAFF. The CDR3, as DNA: TGTGCCAGTAGTATTGGGGGAAACTTAAACACTGAAGCTTTCTTT.

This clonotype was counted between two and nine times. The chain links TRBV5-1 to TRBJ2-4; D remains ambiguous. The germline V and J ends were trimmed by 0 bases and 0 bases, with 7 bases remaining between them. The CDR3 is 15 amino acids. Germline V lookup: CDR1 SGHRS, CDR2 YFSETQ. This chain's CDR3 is CASSLEETAKNIQYF. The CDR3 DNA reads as TGCGCCAGCAGCTTGGAGGAAACAGCCAAAAACATTCAGTACTTC.

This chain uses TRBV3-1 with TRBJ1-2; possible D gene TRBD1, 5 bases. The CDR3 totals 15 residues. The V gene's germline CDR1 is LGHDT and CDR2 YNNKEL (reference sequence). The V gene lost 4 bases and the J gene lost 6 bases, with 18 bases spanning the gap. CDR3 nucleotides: TGTGCCAGCAGCCGACAGACGGGGTACTGGCATGGCTACACCTTC. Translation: CASSRQTGYWHGYTF.

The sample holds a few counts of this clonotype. The CDR3 reads CSAEKSTDTQYF. Written as DNA, the CDR3 is TGCAGTGCAGAGAAATCCACAGATACGCAGTATTTT. The V call is TRBV20-1, the J call TRBJ2-3, with unresolved D. This CDR3 spans 12 amino acids. The germline V and J ends were trimmed by 6 bases and 2 bases, with 9 bases remaining between them. Germline V CDR1 and CDR2: DFQATT, SNEGSKA (reference sequence).

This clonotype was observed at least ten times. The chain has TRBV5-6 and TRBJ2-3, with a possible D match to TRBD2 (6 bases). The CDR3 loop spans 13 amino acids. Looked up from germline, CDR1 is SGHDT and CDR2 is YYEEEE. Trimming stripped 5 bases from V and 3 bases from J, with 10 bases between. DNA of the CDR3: TGTGCCAGCAGACCTGGGGGGACAGATACGCAGTATTTT. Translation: CASRPGGTDTQYF.

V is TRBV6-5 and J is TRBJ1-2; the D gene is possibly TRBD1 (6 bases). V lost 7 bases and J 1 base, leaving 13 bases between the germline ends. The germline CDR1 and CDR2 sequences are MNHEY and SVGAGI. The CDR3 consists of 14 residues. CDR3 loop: CASMGAHYNYGYTF. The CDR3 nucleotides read TGTGCCAGCATGGGGGCTCACTATAACTATGGCTACACCTTC.

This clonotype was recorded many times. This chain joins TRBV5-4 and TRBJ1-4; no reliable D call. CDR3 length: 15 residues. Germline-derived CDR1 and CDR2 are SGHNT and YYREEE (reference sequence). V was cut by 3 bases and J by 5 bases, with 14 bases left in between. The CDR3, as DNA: TGTGCCAGCAGCTACAACCGGGCCTTGAATGAAAAACTGTTTTTT. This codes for CASSYNRALNEKLFF.

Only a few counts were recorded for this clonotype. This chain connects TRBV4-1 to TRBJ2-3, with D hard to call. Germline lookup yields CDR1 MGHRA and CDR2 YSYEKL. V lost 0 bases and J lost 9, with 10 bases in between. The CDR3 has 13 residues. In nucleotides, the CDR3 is TGCGCCAGCAGCCAAGAGAGGACCGCGACGCAGTATTTT. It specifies CASSQERTATQYF.

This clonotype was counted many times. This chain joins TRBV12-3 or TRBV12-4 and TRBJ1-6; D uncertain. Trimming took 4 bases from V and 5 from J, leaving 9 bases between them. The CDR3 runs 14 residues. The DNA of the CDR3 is TGTGCCAGCAGTTCCTACGGAGATAATTCACCCCTCCACTTT. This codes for CASSSYGDNSPLHF.

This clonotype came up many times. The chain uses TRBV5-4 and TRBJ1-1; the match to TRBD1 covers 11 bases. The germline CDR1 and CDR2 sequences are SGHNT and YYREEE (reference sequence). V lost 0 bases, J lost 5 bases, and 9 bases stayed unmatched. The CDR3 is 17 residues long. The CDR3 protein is CASSLGTPGQGGTEAFF. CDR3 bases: TGTGCCAGCAGCTTGGGGACTCCGGGACAGGGGGGTACTGAAGCTTTCTTT.